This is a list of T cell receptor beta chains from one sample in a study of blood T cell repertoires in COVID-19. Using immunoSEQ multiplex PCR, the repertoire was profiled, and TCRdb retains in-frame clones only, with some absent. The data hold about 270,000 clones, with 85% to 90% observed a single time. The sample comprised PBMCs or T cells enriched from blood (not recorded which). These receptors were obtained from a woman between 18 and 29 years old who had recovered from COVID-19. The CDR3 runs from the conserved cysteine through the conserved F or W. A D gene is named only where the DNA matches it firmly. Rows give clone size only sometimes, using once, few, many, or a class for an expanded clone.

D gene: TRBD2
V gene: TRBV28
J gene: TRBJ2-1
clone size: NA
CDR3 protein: CASRPTGGTYNEQFF
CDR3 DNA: TGTGCCAGCAGACCGACGGGGGGTACGTACAATGAGCAGTTCTTC

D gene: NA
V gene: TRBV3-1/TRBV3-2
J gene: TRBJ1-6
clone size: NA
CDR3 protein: CASSQGSGGSPLHF
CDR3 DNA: TGTGCCAGCAGCCAAGGGTCGGGAGGGTCACCCCTCCACTTT

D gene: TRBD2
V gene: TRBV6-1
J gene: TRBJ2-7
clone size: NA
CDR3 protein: CASGDPSGGLEQYF
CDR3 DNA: TGTGCCAGCGGTGATCCCAGCGGGGGACTCGAGCAGTACTTC

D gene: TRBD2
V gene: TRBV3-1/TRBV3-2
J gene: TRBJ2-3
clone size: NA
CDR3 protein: CASSEPPQRGYTDTQYF
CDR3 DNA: TGTGCCAGCAGCGAGCCCCCCCAGCGGGGGTACACAGATACGCAGTATTTT

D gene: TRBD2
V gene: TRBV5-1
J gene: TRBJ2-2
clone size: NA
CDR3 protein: CASSLDLREGTGELFF
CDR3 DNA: TGCGCCAGCAGCTTGGACCTCAGGGAGGGGACCGGGGAGCTGTTTTTT

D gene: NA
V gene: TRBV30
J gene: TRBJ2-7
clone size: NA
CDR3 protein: CAWRTSQLVYEQYF
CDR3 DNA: TGTGCCTGGAGGACGAGCCAACTAGTCTACGAGCAGTACTTC

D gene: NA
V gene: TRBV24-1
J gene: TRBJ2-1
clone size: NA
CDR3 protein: CATSALPGRDLSYNEQFF
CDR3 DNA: TGTGCCACCAGTGCCCTCCCGGGCCGGGACTTGTCCTACAATGAGCAGTTCTTC

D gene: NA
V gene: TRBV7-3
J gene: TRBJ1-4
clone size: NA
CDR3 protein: CASSLTQTGKLFF
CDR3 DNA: TGTGCCAGCAGCTTAACGCAAACAGGAAAACTGTTTTTT

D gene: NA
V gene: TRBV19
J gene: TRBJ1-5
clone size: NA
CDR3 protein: CASSIGVQPQHF
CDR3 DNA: TGTGCCAGTAGTATAGGAGTTCAGCCCCAGCATTTT

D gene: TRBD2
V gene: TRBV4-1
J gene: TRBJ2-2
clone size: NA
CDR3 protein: CASSQGGLAGGTGELFF
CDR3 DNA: TGCGCCAGCAGCCAAGGGGGACTAGCGGGGGGCACCGGGGAGCTGTTTTTT

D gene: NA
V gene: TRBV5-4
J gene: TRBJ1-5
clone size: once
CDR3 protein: CASSLFGQNNQPQHF
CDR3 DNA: TGTGCCAGCAGCTTATTCGGACAAAATAATCAGCCCCAGCATTTT

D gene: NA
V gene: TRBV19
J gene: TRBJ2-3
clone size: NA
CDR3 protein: CASRQLVLGDTQYF
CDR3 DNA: TGTGCCAGTAGGCAACTAGTGTTGGGAGATACGCAGTATTTT

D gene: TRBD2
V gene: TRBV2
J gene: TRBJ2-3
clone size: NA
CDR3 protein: CASSVLAGNTQYF
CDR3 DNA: TGTGCCAGCAGTGTTCTAGCGGGGAATACGCAGTATTTT

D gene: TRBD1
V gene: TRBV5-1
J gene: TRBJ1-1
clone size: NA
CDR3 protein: CASSPTGDTEAFF
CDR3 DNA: TGCGCCAGCAGCCCGACAGGGGACACTGAAGCTTTCTTT

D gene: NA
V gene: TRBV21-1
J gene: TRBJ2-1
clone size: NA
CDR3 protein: CASSLGGGQEPYNEQFF
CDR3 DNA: TGTGCCAGCAGCTTAGGGGGGGGACAGGAGCCCTACAATGAGCAGTTCTTC

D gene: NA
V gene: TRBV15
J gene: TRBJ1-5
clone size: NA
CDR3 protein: CATSRDRGNQPQHF
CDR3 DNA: TGTGCCACCAGCAGAGACAGGGGCAATCAGCCCCAGCATTTT

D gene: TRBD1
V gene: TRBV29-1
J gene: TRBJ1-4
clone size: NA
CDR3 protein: CSVGGTGGEKLFF
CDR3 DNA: TGCAGCGTTGGGGGAACAGGGGGTGAAAAACTGTTTTTT

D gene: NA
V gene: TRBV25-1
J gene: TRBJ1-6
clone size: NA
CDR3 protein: CASSEPRVKTPLHF
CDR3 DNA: TGTGCCAGCAGTGAACCCAGGGTTAAAACACCCCTCCACTTT

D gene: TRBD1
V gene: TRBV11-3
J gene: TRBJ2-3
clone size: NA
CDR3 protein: CASSFRDREADTQYF
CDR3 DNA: TGTGCCAGCAGCTTCCGGGACAGGGAGGCAGATACGCAGTATTTT

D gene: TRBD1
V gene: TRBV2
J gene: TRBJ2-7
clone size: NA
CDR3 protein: CASKQGYEQYF
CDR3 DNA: TGTGCCAGTAAACAGGGGTACGAGCAGTACTTC

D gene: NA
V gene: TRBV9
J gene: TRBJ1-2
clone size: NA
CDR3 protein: CASSVNGVGIYGYTF
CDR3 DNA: TGTGCCAGCAGCGTCAACGGGGTGGGGATCTATGGCTACACCTTC

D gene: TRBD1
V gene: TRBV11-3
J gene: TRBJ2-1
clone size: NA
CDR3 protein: CASSLDDRGGLIYNEQFF
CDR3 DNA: TGTGCCAGCAGCTTAGACGACAGGGGCGGGTTAATCTACAATGAGCAGTTCTTC

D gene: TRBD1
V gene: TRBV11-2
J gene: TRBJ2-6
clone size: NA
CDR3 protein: CASTSGQADSGANVLTF
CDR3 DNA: TGTGCCAGCACCTCGGGACAGGCAGACTCTGGGGCCAACGTCCTGACTTTC

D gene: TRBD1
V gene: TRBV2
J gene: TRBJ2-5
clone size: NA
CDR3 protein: CASSVGPRDRADQETQYF
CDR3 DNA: TGTGCCAGCAGTGTTGGGCCCCGGGACAGGGCCGACCAAGAGACCCAGTACTTC

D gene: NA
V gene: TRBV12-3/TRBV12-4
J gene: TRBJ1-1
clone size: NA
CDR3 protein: CASSSYRVTEAFF
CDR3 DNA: TGTGCCAGCAGTAGTTACCGGGTAACTGAAGCTTTCTTT

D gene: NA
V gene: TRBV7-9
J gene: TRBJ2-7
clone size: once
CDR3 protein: CASSLLMDTGYEQYF
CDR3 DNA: TGTGCCAGCAGCTTACTCATGGACACCGGATACGAGCAGTACTTC

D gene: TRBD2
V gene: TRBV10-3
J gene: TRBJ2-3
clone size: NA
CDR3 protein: CAISALAGTHDTQYF
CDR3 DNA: TGTGCCATCAGTGCATTAGCGGGGACGCACGATACGCAGTATTTT

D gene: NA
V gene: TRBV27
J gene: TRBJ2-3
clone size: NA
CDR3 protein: CASSPGTSAASTDTQYF
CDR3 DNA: TGTGCCAGCAGTCCCGGGACATCTGCCGCGAGCACAGATACGCAGTATTTT

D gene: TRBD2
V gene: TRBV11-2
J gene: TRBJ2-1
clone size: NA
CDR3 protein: CASSQRGPYNEQFF
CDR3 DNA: TGTGCCAGCAGCCAGCGGGGGCCCTACAATGAGCAGTTCTTC

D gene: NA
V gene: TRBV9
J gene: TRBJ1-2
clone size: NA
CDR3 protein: CASSVEQANYGYTF
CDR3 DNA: TGTGCCAGCAGCGTAGAGCAAGCTAACTATGGCTACACCTTC

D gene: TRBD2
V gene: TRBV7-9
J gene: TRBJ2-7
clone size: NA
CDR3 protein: CASSLAGTSGGRDF
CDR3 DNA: TGTGCCAGCAGCTTAGCGGGGACTAGCGGGGGCCGCGACTTC

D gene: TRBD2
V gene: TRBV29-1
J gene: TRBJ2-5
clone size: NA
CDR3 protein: CSVEWRGAQETQYF
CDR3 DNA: TGCAGCGTTGAGTGGCGGGGGGCCCAAGAGACCCAGTACTTC

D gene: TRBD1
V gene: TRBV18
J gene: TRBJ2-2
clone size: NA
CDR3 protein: CASSPATGGTGELFF
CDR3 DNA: TGTGCCAGCTCACCAGCGACAGGGGGTACCGGGGAGCTGTTTTTT